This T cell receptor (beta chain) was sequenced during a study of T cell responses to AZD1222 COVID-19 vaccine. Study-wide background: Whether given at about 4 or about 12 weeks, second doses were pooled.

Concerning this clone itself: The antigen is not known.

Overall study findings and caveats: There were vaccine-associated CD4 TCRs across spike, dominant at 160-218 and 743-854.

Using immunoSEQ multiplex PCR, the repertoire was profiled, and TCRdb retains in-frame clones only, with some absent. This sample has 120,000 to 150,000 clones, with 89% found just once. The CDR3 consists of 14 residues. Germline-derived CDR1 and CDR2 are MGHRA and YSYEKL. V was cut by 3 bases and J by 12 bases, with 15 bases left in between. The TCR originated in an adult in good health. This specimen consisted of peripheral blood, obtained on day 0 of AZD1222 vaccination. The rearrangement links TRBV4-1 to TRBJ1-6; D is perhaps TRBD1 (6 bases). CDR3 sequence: CASSQRTVELPLHF. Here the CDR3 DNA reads TGCGCCAGCAGCCAGAGGACAGTGGAGCTACCCCTCCACTTT.